This T cell receptor (beta chain) was recorded in a study of blood T cell repertoires in COVID-19. In the study overall: Sites in the United States, Italy and Spain provided acute and convalescent COVID-19 samples. PBMCs, B-cell-depleted T cells, or T cells were the source of the cDNA or gDNA that made up the material.

This clone was counted once. The ends lost 1 base at V and 0 bases at J; junction bases unmatched: 5. The V gene's germline CDR1 is SGHAT and CDR2 FQNNGV. The CDR3 is made up of 16 amino acids. In the authors' methods: Counts of nucleated cells, estimated from reference gene primer amplification, were obtained. Clones were read by immunoSEQ multiplex PCR, and TCRdb kept only the in-frame ones, dropping some. D and trimming were read from the DNA, whereas the V and J calls and clone size are those reported in that table. The sample includes 270,000 or so clones, 85% of them seen just once. The TCR comes from a human donor in a cohort sampled during active COVID-19. The sequenced sample consisted of peripheral blood. This chain uses TRBV11-2 with TRBJ1-1; 7 positions match TRBD1. Written as DNA, the CDR3 is TGTGCCAGCAGCTTAGCACTCGGACAGGTGAACACTGAAGCTTTCTTT. Translating it yields CASSLALGQVNTEAFF.